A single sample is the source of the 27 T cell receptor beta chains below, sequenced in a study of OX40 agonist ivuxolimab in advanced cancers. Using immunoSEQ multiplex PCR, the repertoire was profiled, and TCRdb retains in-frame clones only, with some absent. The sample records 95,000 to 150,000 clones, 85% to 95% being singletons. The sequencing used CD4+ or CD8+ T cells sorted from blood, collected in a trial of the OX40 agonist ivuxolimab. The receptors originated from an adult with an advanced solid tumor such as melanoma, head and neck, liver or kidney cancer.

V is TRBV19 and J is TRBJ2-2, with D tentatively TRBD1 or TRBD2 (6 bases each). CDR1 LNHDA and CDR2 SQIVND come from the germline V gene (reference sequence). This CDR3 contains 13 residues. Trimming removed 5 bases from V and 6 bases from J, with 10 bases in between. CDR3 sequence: CASSVEGAGELFF. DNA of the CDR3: TGTGCCAGTAGTGTGGAGGGGGCCGGGGAGCTGTTTTTT.

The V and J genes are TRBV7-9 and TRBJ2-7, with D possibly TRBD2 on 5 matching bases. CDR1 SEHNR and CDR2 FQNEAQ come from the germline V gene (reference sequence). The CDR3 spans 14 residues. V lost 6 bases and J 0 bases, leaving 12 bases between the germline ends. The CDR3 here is CASRPWEISYEQYF. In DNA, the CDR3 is TGTGCCAGCAGACCCTGGGAGATCTCCTACGAGCAGTACTTC. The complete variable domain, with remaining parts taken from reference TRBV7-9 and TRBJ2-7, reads DTGVSQNPRHKITKRGQNVTFRCDPISEHNRLYWYRQTLGQGPEFLTYFQNEAQLEKSRLLSDRFSAERPKGSFSTLEIQRTEQGDSAMYLCASRPWEISYEQYFGPGTRLTVT.

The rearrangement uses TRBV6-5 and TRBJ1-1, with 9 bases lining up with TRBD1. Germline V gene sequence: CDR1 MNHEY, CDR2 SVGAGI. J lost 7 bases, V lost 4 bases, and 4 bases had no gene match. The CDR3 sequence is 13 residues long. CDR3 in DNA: TGTGCCAGCAGTTCCCGGACAGGGGTTGAAGCTTTCTTT. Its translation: CASSSRTGVEAFF.

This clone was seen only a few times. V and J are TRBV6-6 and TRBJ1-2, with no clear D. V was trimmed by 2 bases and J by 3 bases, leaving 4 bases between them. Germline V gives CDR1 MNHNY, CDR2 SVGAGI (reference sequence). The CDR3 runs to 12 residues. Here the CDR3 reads CASSYGDYGYTF. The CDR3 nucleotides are TGTGCCAGCAGTTACGGGGACTATGGCTACACCTTC.

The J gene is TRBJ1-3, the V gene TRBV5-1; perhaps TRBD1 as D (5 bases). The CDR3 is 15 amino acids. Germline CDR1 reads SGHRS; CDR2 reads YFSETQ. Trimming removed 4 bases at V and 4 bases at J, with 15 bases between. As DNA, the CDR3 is TGCGCCAGCAGCCTTTCTCTGGGGCCAGGAAACACCATATATTTT. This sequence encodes CASSLSLGPGNTIYF.

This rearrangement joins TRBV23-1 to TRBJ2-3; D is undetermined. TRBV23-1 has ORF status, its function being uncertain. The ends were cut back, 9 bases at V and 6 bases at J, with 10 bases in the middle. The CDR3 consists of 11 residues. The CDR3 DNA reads TGCGCCAGTGGTCGAAGGGATACGCAGTATTTT. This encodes CASGRRDTQYF.

Written as DNA, the CDR3 is TGTGCCAGCATGAGCTTTCAGGGCCAGAATGAGCAGTTCTTC. Its protein product is CASMSFQGQNEQFF. The V gene is TRBV2, the J gene TRBJ2-1, with a tentative D call TRBD1 (5 bases). The CDR3 length is 14 residues. V was trimmed by 7 bases and J by 7 bases, leaving 17 bases between them. Germline V gene sequence: CDR1 SNHLY, CDR2 FYNNEI.

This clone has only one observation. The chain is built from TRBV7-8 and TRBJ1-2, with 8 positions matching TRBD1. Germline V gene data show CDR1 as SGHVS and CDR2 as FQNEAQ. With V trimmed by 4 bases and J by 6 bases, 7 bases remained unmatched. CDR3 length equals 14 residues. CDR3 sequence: CASSYPGQGNGYTF. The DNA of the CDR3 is TGTGCCAGCAGCTACCCAGGACAGGGTAATGGCTACACCTTC. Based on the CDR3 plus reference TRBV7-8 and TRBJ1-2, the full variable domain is GAGVSQSPRYKVAKRGQDVALRCDPISGHVSLFWYQQALGQGPEFLTYFQNEAQLDKSGLPSDRFFAERPEGSVSTLKIQRTQQEDSAVYLCASSYPGQGNGYTFGSGTRLTVV.

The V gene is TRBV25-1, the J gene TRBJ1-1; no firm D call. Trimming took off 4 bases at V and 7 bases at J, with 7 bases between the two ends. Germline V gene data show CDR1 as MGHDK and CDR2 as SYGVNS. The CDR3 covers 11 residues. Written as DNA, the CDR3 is TGTGCCAGCAGTGGGGTTATTGAAGCTTTCTTT. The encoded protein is CASSGVIEAFF.

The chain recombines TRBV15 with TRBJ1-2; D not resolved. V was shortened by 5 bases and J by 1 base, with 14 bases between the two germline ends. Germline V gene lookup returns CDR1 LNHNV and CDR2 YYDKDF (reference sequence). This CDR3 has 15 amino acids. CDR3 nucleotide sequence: TGTGCCACCAGCCCCAAAGGAGGTGATAACTATGGCTACACCTTC. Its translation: CATSPKGGDNYGYTF.

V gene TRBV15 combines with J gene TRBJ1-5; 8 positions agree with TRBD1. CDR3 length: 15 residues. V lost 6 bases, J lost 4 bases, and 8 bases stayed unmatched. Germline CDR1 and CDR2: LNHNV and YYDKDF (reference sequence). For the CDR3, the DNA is TGTGCCACCAGTCCGGGACAGGTTTTTAATCAGCCCCAGCATTTT. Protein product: CATSPGQVFNQPQHF.

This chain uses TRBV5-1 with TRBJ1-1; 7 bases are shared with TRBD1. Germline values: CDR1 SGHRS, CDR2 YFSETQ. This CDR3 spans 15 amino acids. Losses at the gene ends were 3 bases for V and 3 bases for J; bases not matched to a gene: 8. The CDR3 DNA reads TGCGCCAGCAGCTGGGGAGACAGGGAGGACACTGAAGCTTTCTTT. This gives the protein CASSWGDREDTEAFF.

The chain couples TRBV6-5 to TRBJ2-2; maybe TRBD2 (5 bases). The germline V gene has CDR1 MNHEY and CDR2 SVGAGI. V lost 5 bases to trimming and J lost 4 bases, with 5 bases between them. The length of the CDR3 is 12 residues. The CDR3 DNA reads TGTGCCAGCAGTCGGGGCACCGGGGAGCTGTTTTTT. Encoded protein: CASSRGTGELFF.

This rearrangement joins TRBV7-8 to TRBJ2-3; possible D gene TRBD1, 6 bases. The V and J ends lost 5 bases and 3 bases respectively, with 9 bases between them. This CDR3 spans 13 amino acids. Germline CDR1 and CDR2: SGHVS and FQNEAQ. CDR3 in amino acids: CASSQGTTDTQYF. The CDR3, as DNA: TGTGCCAGCAGCCAGGGGACGACAGATACGCAGTATTTT.

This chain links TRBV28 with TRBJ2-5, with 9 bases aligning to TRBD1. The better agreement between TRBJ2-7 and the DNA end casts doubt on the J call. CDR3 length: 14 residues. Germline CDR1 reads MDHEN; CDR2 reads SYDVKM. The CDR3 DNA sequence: TGTGCCAGCACCAAGGGACAGGGAGCCTACGAGCAGTACTTC. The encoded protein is CASTKGQGAYEQYF.

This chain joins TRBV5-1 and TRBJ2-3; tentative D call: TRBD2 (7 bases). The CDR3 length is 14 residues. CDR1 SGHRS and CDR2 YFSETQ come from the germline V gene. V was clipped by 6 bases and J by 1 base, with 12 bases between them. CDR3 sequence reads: CASKSGGGTDTQYF. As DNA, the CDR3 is TGCGCCAGCAAGTCGGGGGGCGGCACAGATACGCAGTATTTT.

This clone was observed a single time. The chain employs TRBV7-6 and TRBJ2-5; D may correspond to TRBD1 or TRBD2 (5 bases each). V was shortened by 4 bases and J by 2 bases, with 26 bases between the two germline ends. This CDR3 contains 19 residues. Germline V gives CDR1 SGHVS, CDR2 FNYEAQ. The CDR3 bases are TGTGCCAGCAGCTCCGGCCTGGACGGGGCGTCCTTCGCACAAGAGACCCAGTACTTC. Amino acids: CASSSGLDGASFAQETQYF.

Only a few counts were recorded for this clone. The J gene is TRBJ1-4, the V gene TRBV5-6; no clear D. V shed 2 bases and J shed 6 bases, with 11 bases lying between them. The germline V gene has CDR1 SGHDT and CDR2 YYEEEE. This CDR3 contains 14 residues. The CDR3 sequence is CASSFKVGDEKLFF. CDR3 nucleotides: TGTGCCAGCAGCTTCAAGGTCGGAGATGAAAAACTGTTTTTT.

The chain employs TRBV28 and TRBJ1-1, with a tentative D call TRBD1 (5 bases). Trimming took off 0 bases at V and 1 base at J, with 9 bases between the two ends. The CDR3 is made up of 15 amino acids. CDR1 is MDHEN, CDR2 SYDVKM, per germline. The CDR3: CASSLWAGPNTEAFF. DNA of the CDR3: TGTGCCAGCAGTTTATGGGCAGGGCCGAACACTGAAGCTTTCTTT.

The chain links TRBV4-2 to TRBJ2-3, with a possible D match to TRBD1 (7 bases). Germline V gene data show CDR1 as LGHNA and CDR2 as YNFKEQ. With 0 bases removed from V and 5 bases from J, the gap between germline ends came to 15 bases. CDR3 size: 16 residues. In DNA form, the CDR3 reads TGTGCCAGCAGCCAAGATGGCGGGCAGGGGGGAGATACGCAGTATTTT. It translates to CASSQDGGQGGDTQYF.

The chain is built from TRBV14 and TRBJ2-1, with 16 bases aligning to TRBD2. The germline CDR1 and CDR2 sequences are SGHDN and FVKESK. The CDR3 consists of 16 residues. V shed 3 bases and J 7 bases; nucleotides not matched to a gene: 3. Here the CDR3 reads CASSQGLAGGQNEQFF. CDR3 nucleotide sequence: TGTGCCAGCAGCCAGGGACTAGCGGGGGGGCAGAATGAGCAGTTCTTC.

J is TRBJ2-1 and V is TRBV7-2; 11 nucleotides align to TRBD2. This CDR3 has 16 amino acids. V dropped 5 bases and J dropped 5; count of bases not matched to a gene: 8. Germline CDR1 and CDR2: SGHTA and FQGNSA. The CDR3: CASSRKALAGDNEQFF. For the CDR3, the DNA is TGTGCCAGCAGCCGAAAGGCACTAGCGGGAGACAATGAGCAGTTCTTC.

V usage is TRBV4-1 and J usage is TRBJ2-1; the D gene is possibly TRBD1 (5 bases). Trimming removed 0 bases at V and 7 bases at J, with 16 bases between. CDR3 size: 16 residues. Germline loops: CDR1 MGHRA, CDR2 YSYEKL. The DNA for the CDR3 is TGCGCCAGCAGCCAAGATGTGCAGGGAAGTTTTAATGAGCAGTTCTTC. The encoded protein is CASSQDVQGSFNEQFF.

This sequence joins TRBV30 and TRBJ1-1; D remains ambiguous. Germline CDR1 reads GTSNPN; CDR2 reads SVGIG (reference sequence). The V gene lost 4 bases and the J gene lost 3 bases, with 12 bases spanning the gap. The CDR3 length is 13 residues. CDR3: CAWTWVRDTEAFF. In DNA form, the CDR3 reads TGTGCCTGGACGTGGGTACGAGACACTGAAGCTTTCTTT.

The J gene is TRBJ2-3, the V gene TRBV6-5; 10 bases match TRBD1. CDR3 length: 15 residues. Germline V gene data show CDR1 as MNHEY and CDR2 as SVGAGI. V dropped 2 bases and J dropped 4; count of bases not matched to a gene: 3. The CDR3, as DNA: TGTGCCAGCAGTTACCTCGGGACAGGGGCAGATACGCAGTATTTT. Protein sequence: CASSYLGTGADTQYF.

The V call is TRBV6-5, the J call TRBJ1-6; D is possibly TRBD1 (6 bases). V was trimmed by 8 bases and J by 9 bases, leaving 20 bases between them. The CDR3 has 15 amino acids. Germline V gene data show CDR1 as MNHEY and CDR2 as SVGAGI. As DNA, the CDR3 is TGTGCCAGCCGCTGGCTCAGGGGTACCCCTTCACCCCTCCACTTT. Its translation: CASRWLRGTPSPLHF.

CDR3 loop: CASSLRARRTQYF. In nucleotides, the CDR3 is TGTGCCAGCAGTTTACGAGCACGTCGGACCCAGTACTTC. The genes are TRBV28 and TRBJ2-5; D is ambiguous. V lost 2 bases, J lost 7 bases, and 11 bases lay in between. The germline V gene encodes CDR1 MDHEN and CDR2 SYDVKM. The CDR3 spans 13 residues.